This T cell receptor beta chain was identified in a study of identical twins. Each cDNA held unique molecular identifiers, and template switching gave it a universal primer site. TCRdb itself ran the 5' RACE reads through MiXCR, one entry per CDR3 protein. This table holds about 890,000 distinct CDR3 sequences, roughly an eighth found once. This clonotype was seen a few times. What it recognizes is unknown. Whole-study results and caveats: The more abundant beta clonotypes in cord blood had fewer insertions, and memory repertoires did not show this.

The same sample was also studied in work on yellow fever vaccine responses in identical twins.

This clonotype was sampled from a woman between 18 and 30 years old in good health. Sequencing was carried out using PBMCs.

The CDR3 DNA reads TGTGCCAGCAGCGGTGGGACTAGCCCCCATGAGCAGTTCTTC. Its translation is CASSGGTSPHEQFF. This rearrangement joins TRBV7-9 to TRBJ2-1; 9 positions match TRBD2. The CDR3 length is 14 residues. V was clipped by 5 bases and J by 8 bases; unmatched bases: 7. Germline lookup yields CDR1 SEHNR and CDR2 FQNEAQ (reference sequence).